These 10 T cell receptor beta chains were sequenced from one sample in a study of blood T cell repertoires in COVID-19. Repertoires were generated with immunoSEQ multiplex PCR, while TCRdb's copy carries only in-frame clones and drops some. This sample yields approximately 250,000 clones, of which roughly 85% are seen a single time; about 5.1% belongs to the top ten. The sequencing sample was made of peripheral blood. These receptors were taken from a man over 45 with COVID-19, enrolled during active disease.

The J gene is TRBJ2-5, the V gene TRBV4-3, with no clear D. CDR3 size: 15 residues. V was pared by 0 bases and J by 5 bases, with 13 bases between. Germline loops: CDR1 LGHNA, CDR2 YSLEER. In DNA form, the CDR3 reads TGCGCCAGCAGCCAAGAAGTAGGCCTTAGCGAGACCCAGTACTTC. It encodes CASSQEVGLSETQYF.

The chain is built from TRBV11-3 and TRBJ1-3; TRBD1 might be the D (5 bases). Germline assignment: CDR1 SGHNT and CDR2 YENEEA. There are 13 residues in the CDR3. The germline V and J ends were trimmed by 5 bases and 2 bases, with 7 bases remaining between them. The DNA for the CDR3 is TGTGCCAGCAGCCGGGGGGCTGGAAACACCATATATTTT. Protein sequence: CASSRGAGNTIYF.

This clone came up once. The chain uses TRBV10-3 and TRBJ2-5; TRBD2 matches at 10 bases. Germline V CDR1 and CDR2: ENHRY, SYGVKD. This CDR3 has 16 residues. V shed 0 bases, J shed 5 bases, and the junction held 6 bases outside the gene matches. The CDR3 sequence: CAISESSGGAVETQYF. CDR3 nucleotides: TGTGCCATCAGTGAGTCAAGCGGGGGGGCCGTTGAGACCCAGTACTTC.

The J gene is TRBJ2-7, the V gene TRBV4-2, with TRBD2 matching 8 bases. Trimming at V came to 0 bases and at J to 5 bases, leaving 6 bases not matched to a gene. CDR3 length equals 15 residues. Germline V gene sequence: CDR1 LGHNA, CDR2 YNFKEQ. The CDR3 DNA sequence: TGTGCCAGCAGCCAAGAGAGCGGGGGTGCCGACGAGCAGTACTTC. This sequence encodes CASSQESGGADEQYF.

This clone was seen a handful of times. This sequence joins TRBV7-9 and TRBJ2-5; D perhaps matches TRBD2 (5 bases). With 6 bases removed from V and 4 bases from J, the gap between germline ends came to 12 bases. Germline lookup yields CDR1 SEHNR and CDR2 FQNEAQ (reference sequence). The CDR3 runs to 13 residues. The CDR3 reads CASSREGRETQYF. The CDR3 coding sequence is TGTGCCAGCAGTCGAGAGGGTCGAGAGACCCAGTACTTC.

V and J are TRBV4-1 and TRBJ2-3; 12 nucleotides agree with TRBD2. The V and J ends lost 4 bases and 2 bases, in that order; junction bases with no gene match: 7. The CDR3 runs to 17 residues. The V gene's germline CDR1 is MGHRA and CDR2 YSYEKL. This chain's CDR3 is CASSPFLAGGNTDTQYF. The CDR3 nucleotides are TGCGCCAGCAGCCCCTTCCTAGCGGGGGGGAACACAGATACGCAGTATTTT.

The chain is built from TRBV5-8 and TRBJ1-5; TRBD1 might be the D (5 bases). The CDR3 runs 15 residues. Germline lookup yields CDR1 SGHTS and CDR2 YDEGEE. Between the trimmed V and J ends, which lost 4 bases and 2 bases, there was a span of 13 bases. The CDR3 is CASSQTRGGNQPQHF. CDR3 DNA sequence: TGTGCCAGCAGCCAGACCCGGGGGGGCAATCAGCCCCAGCATTTT.

V usage is TRBV5-1 and J usage is TRBJ2-1; 8 bases fit TRBD1. Unmatched junction bases numbered 10, after V lost 2 bases and J lost 6 bases. The CDR3 length is 16 residues. Germline CDR1 is SGHRS and CDR2 is YFSETQ. CDR3: CASSLEITTGGNEQFF. In nucleotides, the CDR3 is TGCGCCAGCAGCTTAGAAATCACTACAGGGGGCAATGAGCAGTTCTTC.

The chain has TRBV5-5 and TRBJ1-2, with 10 bases matching TRBD1. The CDR3 has 13 residues. J lost 7 bases, V lost 7 bases, and 7 bases had no gene match. From germline, CDR1 is SGHKS and CDR2 YYEKEE (reference sequence). The CDR3 nucleotides are TGTGCCAGCTTTAGACAGGGGGCTTTTGGCTACACCTTC. Encoded protein: CASFRQGAFGYTF.

This clone was counted between two and nine times. The rearrangement joins TRBV4-3 to TRBJ2-3, with 7 bases lining up with TRBD1. Germline CDR1 and CDR2: LGHNA and YSLEER. The CDR3 covers 15 residues. V lost 3 bases, J lost 0 bases, and 3 bases stayed unmatched. The CDR3 DNA is TGCGCCAGCAGCCATCGGACAGGTAGCACAGATACGCAGTATTTT. Translation gives CASSHRTGSTDTQYF.